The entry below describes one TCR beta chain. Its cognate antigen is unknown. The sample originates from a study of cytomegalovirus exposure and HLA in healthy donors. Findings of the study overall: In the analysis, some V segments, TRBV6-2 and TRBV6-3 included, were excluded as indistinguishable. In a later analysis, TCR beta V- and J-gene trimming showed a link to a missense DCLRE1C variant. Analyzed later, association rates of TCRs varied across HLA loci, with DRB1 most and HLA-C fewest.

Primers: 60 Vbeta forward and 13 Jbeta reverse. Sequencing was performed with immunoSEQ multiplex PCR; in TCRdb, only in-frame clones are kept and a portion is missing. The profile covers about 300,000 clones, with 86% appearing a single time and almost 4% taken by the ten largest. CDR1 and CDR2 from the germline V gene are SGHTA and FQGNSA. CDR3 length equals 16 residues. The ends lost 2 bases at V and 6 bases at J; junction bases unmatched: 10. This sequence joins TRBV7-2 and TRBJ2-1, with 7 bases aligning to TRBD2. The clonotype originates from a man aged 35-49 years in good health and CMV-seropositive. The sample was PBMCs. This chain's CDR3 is CASSLWGGSSSNEQFF. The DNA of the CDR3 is TGTGCCAGCAGCTTATGGGGCGGGAGTTCAAGCAATGAGCAGTTCTTC.